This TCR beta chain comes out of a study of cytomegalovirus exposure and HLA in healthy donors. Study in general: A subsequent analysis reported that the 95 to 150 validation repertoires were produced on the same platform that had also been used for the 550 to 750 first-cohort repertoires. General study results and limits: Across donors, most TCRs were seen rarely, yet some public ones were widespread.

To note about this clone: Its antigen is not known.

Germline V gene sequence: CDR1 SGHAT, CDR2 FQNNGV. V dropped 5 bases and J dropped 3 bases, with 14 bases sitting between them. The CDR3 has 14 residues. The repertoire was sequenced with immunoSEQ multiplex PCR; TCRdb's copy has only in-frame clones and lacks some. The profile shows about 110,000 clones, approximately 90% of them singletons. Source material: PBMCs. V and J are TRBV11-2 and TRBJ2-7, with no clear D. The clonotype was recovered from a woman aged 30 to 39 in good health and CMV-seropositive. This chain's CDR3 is CASSALRSSYEQYF. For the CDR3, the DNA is TGTGCCAGCAGCGCACTAAGGAGTAGCTACGAGCAGTACTTC.